Each of the 20 T cell receptor beta chains below was sequenced from the same sample in a study of beta chain features in type 1 diabetes. The authors reverse transcribed all of the isolated RNA, so sequencing captured expressed TCRB transcripts. Repertoires were generated with immunoSEQ multiplex PCR, while TCRdb's copy carries only in-frame clones and drops some. The top ten hold approximately 0.099% of the sample, which has hundreds of thousands of clones, around 15% seen once. The sequenced sample consisted of naive CD4+ T cells from blood. Receptors were obtained from a man younger than 30 in good health.

The rearrangement uses TRBV18 and TRBJ2-5; TRBD1 matches at 9 bases. CDR1 and CDR2 from the germline V gene are KGHSH and LQKENI. CDR3 length equals 15 residues. V lost 3 bases to trimming and J lost 5 bases; unmatched junction nucleotides: 7. The CDR3 is CASSPRDRARETQYF. For the CDR3, the DNA is TGTGCCAGCTCACCCCGGGACAGGGCCAGGGAGACCCAGTACTTC. The entire variable domain, with the rest obtained from reference TRBV18 and TRBJ2-5, is as follows: NAGVMQNPRHLVRRRGQEARLRCSPMKGHSHVYWYRQLPEEGLKFMVYLQKENIIDESGMPKERFSAEFPKEGPSILRIQQVVRGDSAAYFCASSPRDRARETQYFGPGTRLLVL.

The genes are TRBV5-4 and TRBJ1-6; TRBD1 aligns across 8 bases. V trimming: 3 bases; J trimming: 9 bases; junction bases outside the gene matches: 8. Germline CDR1 SGHNT, CDR2 YYREEE (reference sequence). This CDR3 has 15 residues. CDR3 sequence (DNA): TGTGCCAGCAGCTACAGCGGACAGGGTTCTTCACCCCTCCACTTT. Translated, it gives CASSYSGQGSSPLHF.

This clone was observed a few times. The chain couples TRBV7-9 to TRBJ2-5; TRBD1 matches 8 bases. The J segment lost 4 bases and the V segment lost 5 bases, leaving 6 bases of the junction unmatched. The CDR3 runs to 14 residues. Germline-derived CDR1 and CDR2 are SEHNR and FQNEAQ (reference sequence). CDR3 residues: CASSTGGKAETQYF. CDR3 DNA: TGTGCCAGCAGCACAGGGGGGAAAGCAGAGACCCAGTACTTC.

This chain's CDR3 is CASSSHRGVYEQYF. CDR3 nucleotides: TGTGCCAGCAGCTCCCACAGGGGGGTCTACGAGCAGTACTTC. J is TRBJ2-7 and V is TRBV7-2; 8 bases fit TRBD1. Germline lookup yields CDR1 SGHTA and CDR2 FQGNSA. The junction had 5 bases not matched to a gene; V was cut back by 4 bases and J by 3 bases. This CDR3 has 14 amino acids.

This clone was detected once. The sample holds other DNA sequences that translate to the same CDR3. The chain has TRBV5-1 and TRBJ2-3, with a tentative D call TRBD1 (5 bases). Germline CDR1 reads SGHRS; CDR2 reads YFSETQ. The CDR3 sequence is 13 residues long. With 1 base removed from V and 4 bases from J, the gap between germline ends came to 7 bases. In DNA, the CDR3 is TGCGCCAGCAGCTTGCAGGGTGCAGATACGCAGTATTTT. Amino acids: CASSLQGADTQYF.

The table lists this clone with a count of one. The chain combines TRBV7-2 with TRBJ1-6; D ambiguous. V was cut by 5 bases and J by 14 bases, with 19 bases left in between. The CDR3 loop spans 14 amino acids. Germline V gene sequence: CDR1 SGHTA, CDR2 FQGNSA. The CDR3 bases are TGTGCCAGCAGCGCTGGTGGACGGACTGGCACCCTCCACTTT. It codes for CASSAGGRTGTLHF.

This clone has more than one count but fewer than ten. The chain uses TRBV7-2 and TRBJ2-1; 10 nucleotides line up with TRBD2. The length of the CDR3 is 17 residues. Unmatched junction bases numbered 4, after V lost 2 bases and J lost 0 bases. Germline loops: CDR1 SGHTA, CDR2 FQGNSA. The DNA for the CDR3 is TGTGCCAGCAGCTTAAAGGCTAGCGGGGGCTCCTACAATGAGCAGTTCTTC. Translated: CASSLKASGGSYNEQFF.

This clone occurred a few times. V gene TRBV7-3 combines with J gene TRBJ2-2; D unclear. The length of the CDR3 is 16 residues. Germline V gene data show CDR1 as SGHTA and CDR2 as FQGTGA. Trimming pared 4 bases from V and 1 base from J, leaving 13 bases between. CDR3 DNA sequence: TGTGCCAGCAGCTCTCCCGGGCCGATGAACACCGGGGAGCTGTTTTTT. This encodes CASSSPGPMNTGELFF. Full variable domain (missing parts from reference TRBV7-3 and TRBJ2-2): GAGVSQTPSNKVTEKGKYVELRCDPISGHTALYWYRQSLGQGPEFLIYFQGTGAADDSGLPNDRFFAVRPEGSVSTLKIQRTERGDSAVYLCASSSPGPMNTGELFFGEGSRLTVL.

This clone was detected only a few times. The rearrangement links TRBV18 to TRBJ2-7, with D tentatively TRBD1 or TRBD2 (5 bases each). The CDR3 totals 16 residues. CDR1 is KGHSH and CDR2 is LQKENI in the germline V gene. V lost 6 bases to trimming and J lost 0 bases, with 18 bases between them. CDR3 bases: TGTGCCAGCTCTTCCAGGGAGAGAGGTGGCTCCTACGAGCAGTACTTC. It yields the protein CASSSRERGGSYEQYF.

This clone came up a few times. The chain joins TRBV7-2 to TRBJ2-4, with D maybe TRBD2 (5 bases). This CDR3 has 17 amino acids. V shed 5 bases and J shed 1 base, with 18 bases lying between them. The germline CDR1 and CDR2 sequences are SGHTA and FQGNSA. The CDR3 nucleotides are TGTGCCAGCAGCCTTTCCCCGGGGATGGTGGCCAAAAACATTCAGTACTTC. Amino acids: CASSLSPGMVAKNIQYF.

The V and J genes are TRBV5-6 and TRBJ2-3; 7 positions agree with TRBD2. CDR1 and CDR2 (germline): SGHDT, YYEEEE. J was trimmed by 5 bases and V by 3 bases; bases with no gene match: 12. This CDR3 has 16 residues. The CDR3 DNA follows: TGTGCCAGCAGCTCCCAGTTGAGCGGGACCCTAGATACGCAGTATTTT. Its translation: CASSSQLSGTLDTQYF.

This chain connects TRBV5-1 to TRBJ2-3; TRBD2 aligns across 14 bases. CDR1 is SGHRS, CDR2 YFSETQ, per germline. This CDR3 contains 15 residues. V trimming: 4 bases; J trimming: 4 bases; junction bases outside the gene matches: 2. CDR3 nucleotide sequence: TGCGCCAGCAGCGTGGGACTAGCGGGAGCAGATACGCAGTATTTT. It is translated as CASSVGLAGADTQYF.

This clone was counted a few times. The rearrangement links TRBV9 to TRBJ2-1, with D tentatively TRBD2 (5 bases). CDR3 length: 15 residues. Germline CDR1 SGDLS, CDR2 YYNGEE. Trimming removed 3 bases from V and 4 bases from J, with 14 bases in between. CDR3 DNA: TGTGCCAGCAGCGGAACGGCCGCGGGTTACAATGAGCAGTTCTTC. Protein: CASSGTAAGYNEQFF.

V usage is TRBV7-9 and J usage is TRBJ1-5, with unresolved D. The germline V gene has CDR1 SEHNR and CDR2 FQNEAQ (reference sequence). Between the trimmed V and J ends, which lost 5 bases and 6 bases, there was a span of 11 bases. There are 13 residues in the CDR3. The chain's CDR3 is CASSEIGLQPQHF. The CDR3 coding sequence is TGTGCCAGCAGCGAGATAGGGCTTCAGCCCCAGCATTTT.

The V gene is TRBV7-2, the J gene TRBJ1-2; D is perhaps TRBD1 (5 bases). Germline CDR1 is SGHTA and CDR2 is FQGNSA. V was cut by 4 bases and J by 5 bases, with 11 bases left in between. CDR3 size: 13 residues. The CDR3 loop reads CASSSPGPYGYTF. The CDR3 coding sequence is TGTGCCAGCAGCTCCCCGGGACCATATGGCTACACCTTC.

The chain recombines TRBV9 with TRBJ2-1; D not resolved. The CDR3 is 17 amino acids. Germline V gene sequence: CDR1 SGDLS, CDR2 YYNGEE. The V gene lost 1 base and the J gene lost 0 bases, with 14 bases spanning the gap. The CDR3 loop reads CASSVTYGPSSYNEQFF. CDR3 in DNA: TGTGCCAGCAGCGTAACCTACGGGCCCTCCTCCTACAATGAGCAGTTCTTC. Looking up the rest from reference TRBV9 and TRBJ2-1 gives the full variable domain: DSGVTQTPKHLITATGQRVTLRCSPRSGDLSVYWYQQSLDQGLQFLIQYYNGEERAKGNILERFSAQQFPDLHSELNLSSLELGDSALYFCASSVTYGPSSYNEQFFGPGTRLTVL.

This clone was seen more than once but under ten times. This chain links TRBV7-3 with TRBJ2-3; the match to TRBD2 covers 7 bases. V was pared by 4 bases and J by 5 bases, with 24 bases of the junction left unmatched. In germline, CDR1 is SGHTA, CDR2 FQGTGA. The CDR3 sequence is 20 residues long. CDR3 amino acids: CASSSRAPIQRGLSGDTQYF. DNA of the CDR3: TGTGCCAGCAGCTCCCGGGCTCCTATCCAGCGGGGACTTTCGGGAGATACGCAGTATTTT.

This clone was detected only a few times. The chain recombines TRBV6-1 with TRBJ2-7; 7 bases map to TRBD2. After removal of 0 bases from V and 9 bases from J, the junction contained 2 bases not matched to a gene. Germline CDR1 reads MNHNS; CDR2 reads SASEGT. There are 12 residues in the CDR3. The CDR3 loop is CASSEARTRQYF. The DNA for the CDR3 is TGTGCCAGCAGTGAAGCCCGGACTAGGCAGTACTTC.

V is TRBV28 and J is TRBJ1-1, with TRBD1 as a possible D gene (6 bases). Germline CDR1 reads MDHEN; CDR2 reads SYDVKM. The CDR3 loop spans 13 amino acids. The V end lost 6 bases, the J end lost 2 bases, and 10 bases lay between the germline ends. CDR3 in amino acids: CASRLRGNTEAFF. As DNA, the CDR3 is TGTGCCAGCAGACTCAGGGGCAACACTGAAGCTTTCTTT.

The V gene is TRBV5-1, the J gene TRBJ2-7; D is unresolved. This CDR3 is built from 14 residues. Trimming stripped 5 bases from V and 7 bases from J, with 19 bases between. Per germline, CDR1 SGHRS and CDR2 YFSETQ. CDR3 DNA: TGCGCCAGCAGTCCGATAGAAGGCCCTTGGGAGCAGTACTTC. This gives the protein CASSPIEGPWEQYF.